This passage covers 5 T cell receptor beta chains from one sample sequenced in a study of T cell responses to AZD1222 COVID-19 vaccine. Libraries were prepared by immunoSEQ multiplex PCR; TCRdb keeps only in-frame clonotypes and omits some of them. The sample gives 120,000 to 150,000 clones, roughly four fifths of which show up once; around 4.1% is in the top ten. The material sequenced was peripheral blood, taken on day 0 of MenACWY control vaccination. The source is an adult in good health.

This chain joins TRBV7-6 and TRBJ2-7; 9 bases map to TRBD2. From germline, CDR1 is SGHVS and CDR2 FNYEAQ. V lost 8 bases and J lost 5; bases outside the gene matches: 16. The length of the CDR3 is 16 residues. CDR3 sequence: CASLAGAGGPGNEQYF. The CDR3, as DNA: TGTGCCAGCTTAGCGGGGGCGGGGGGGCCCGGAAACGAGCAGTACTTC.

This clone was seen just once. The J gene is TRBJ1-2, the V gene TRBV30; no definite D call. This CDR3 has 15 amino acids. Germline assignment: CDR1 GTSNPN and CDR2 SVGIG (reference sequence). V shed 8 bases and J shed 0 bases, with 19 bases lying between them. The CDR3 DNA sequence: TGTGCCAACACCCCAAACTTAAACGCTAACTATGGCTACACCTTC. Its translation is CANTPNLNANYGYTF.

The rearrangement joins TRBV6-1 to TRBJ1-2; 8 bases agree with TRBD1. Germline values: CDR1 MNHNS, CDR2 SASEGT. With V trimmed by 1 base and J by 4 bases, 5 bases remained unmatched. The CDR3 loop spans 15 amino acids. The CDR3 DNA sequence: TGTGCCAGCAGTGAAGGCAGGGGGCAGGGCTATGGCTACACCTTC. The encoded protein is CASSEGRGQGYGYTF.

The gene calls are TRBV9 and TRBJ2-2; D is possibly TRBD1 (6 bases). Germline CDR1 and CDR2: SGDLS and YYNGEE. V was cut by 3 bases and J by 0 bases, with 9 bases left in between. This CDR3 comprises 15 residues. The CDR3 coding sequence is TGTGCCAGCAGCGCACAGGGCACGAACACCGGGGAGCTGTTTTTT. It codes for CASSAQGTNTGELFF. The variable domain in full, with the rest retrieved from reference TRBV9 and TRBJ2-2, is DSGVTQTPKHLITATGQRVTLRCSPRSGDLSVYWYQQSLDQGLQFLIQYYNGEERAKGNILERFSAQQFPDLHSELNLSSLELGDSALYFCASSAQGTNTGELFFGEGSRLTVL.

The chain carries TRBV7-9 and TRBJ1-1; the D is unclear. V was trimmed by 2 bases and J by 4 bases, leaving 8 bases between them. Germline lookup yields CDR1 SEHNR and CDR2 FQNEAQ (reference sequence). The CDR3 runs to 13 residues. The CDR3: CASSLPATTEAFF. As DNA, the CDR3 is TGTGCCAGCAGCTTACCAGCCACCACTGAAGCTTTCTTT.